What follows is one T cell receptor beta chain and its context. Its antigen is currently not known. Germline is not matched at one junction end, which may reflect a read error. This sample is part of a study of molecular identifiers for immune sequencing clone quantification (dated by TCRdb to the late 2010s). Describing the broader study: For a replicate experiment, RNA from around 20,000 or 99,000 naive CD8 T cells was divided into five aliquots, of which four were sequenced. This methods study benchmarked molecular-identifier clustering-based TCR repertoire sequencing (MIDCIRS) and TCR RNA copy counting, using CD8 T cells to do so. The study at large found these results: Spiked-in Jurkat TCR RNA equal to a single cell's worth was reported to be detectable even within 1,100,000 naive CD8 T cells. Identical TCR molecules sharing a barcode could cause highly expanded clone sizes to be underestimated. The naive libraries included spiked-in Jurkat TCR RNA (roughly nine copies' worth), and this Jurkat TCR RNA is not part of the donor repertoire. When barcode sub-clustering was omitted, TCR diversity was inflated by chimeric consensus sequences, with chimeras reaching as high as 47%. Clones above 20 RNA copies held over 99% of molecules in CMV-specific effector cells but under 1% in naive cells. About three recovered TCR RNA copies per cell were obtained by modeling, versus around 9.8 by digital PCR, implying a capture efficiency of approximately 27%.

The CDR3 runs 12 amino acids, cysteine and phenylalanine included. Left in the record is the CDR3 DNA by itself, 36 bases read in frame from the first base. Libraries of naive CD8 T cells were generated from about 21,000 to 970,000 sorted cells, with 10%, 30% or 50% of the purified RNA used. On a BD FACSAria II, naive CD8 T cells were FACS-sorted as CD8+CD4-CCR7+CD45RA+ and collected into RLT Plus buffer. Detection sensitivity was tested by spiking Jurkat RNA equal to some 10 TCR copies' worth into samples containing 20,000-1,000,000 naive CD8 T cells. Enrichment of CD8 T cells was performed with RosetteSep CD8+ T Cell Enrichment Cocktail and Ficoll-Paque, after which ACK red cell lysis was carried out. Library preparation employed PCR. TCRdb names NextSeq 500 as the instrument used. Bulk TCR libraries were generated as previously described, with the TCR primers listed in Table S5 used. The Qiagen AllPrep DNA/RNA kit was used to purify total RNA. Before any analysis, reads coming from multiple sequencing runs of the same library were combined into one pool. Per the original workflow: Reads were retained only if the reads had an exact TCR constant sequence, and the retained reads were trimmed to 150 nt and grouped according to their 12-nt molecular barcodes. Reads inside each barcode group were sub-clustered using a 15% Levenshtein threshold, and a quality-weighted consensus sequence was constructed for each RNA molecule. Non-functional sequences were removed, as were lower-count sequences one edit away from another. On the basis of fitting two negative binomial distributions, barcode sub-clusters with fewer than 20% of the maximum read count were discarded. Using fastp trimming at Q25 and MiXCR clonotype assembly, TCRdb reanalyzed the public sequencing data and kept in-frame beta chains. A single entry per CDR3 protein holds the most common genes and DNA from its merged rows. These V and J calls rely on TCRdb rather than the paper's analysis. The sample table contains some 94,000 distinct CDR3 sequences; only one count was recorded for roughly 25% of them. The top ten clones comprise roughly 0.76% of the sample.

The source of this sequence is a human donor in good health. Some libraries in this study had Jurkat cell RNA spiked in. Recombination connected TRBV12-3 or TRBV12-4 to TRBJ2-3, with the D gene uncertain. Sequencing used naive CD8+ T cells from blood, with Jurkat cell RNA spiked in. This sample's cell subset or site label indicates: FACS-sorted CD8+CD4-CCR7+CD45RA+ naive T cells. CDR3 region: CDSELETDTQYF. The DNA reads TGTGACAGCGAGCTAGAGACAGATACGCAGTATTTT.